This T cell receptor (beta chain) was identified during a study of T cells in Graves' hyperthyroidism and ophthalmopathy. Study-level findings and limits: Most clonotypes that expanded in the thyroid above 0.001 also showed up in blood. The authors' 13 V-J model separated ophthalmopathy from stable hyperthyroidism.

The germline V gene has CDR1 ENHRY and CDR2 SYGVKD. With 10 bases clipped from V and 1 base from J, the junction kept 10 bases outside the gene matches. The CDR3 is 15 residues long. Each ophthalmopathy patient scored at least 3 on the Clinical Activity Score and at least 4 on NOSPECS grade, with duration under 3 months. The PBMCs were taken from roughly 9.3 ml of fresh peripheral blood. Amplification of TCR beta CDR3 regions was performed using RNA transcripts as template. Carried out on the TCR CDR3, a first-round RT-PCR used the HTBI primer set. A single record per CDR3 protein comes from TCRdb applying MiXCR to the multiplex PCR reads. The sample has tens of thousands of distinct CDR3 sequences, approximately 50% seen once. Comments on this clonotype: Its antigen is currently unknown.

The chain carries TRBV10-3 and TRBJ2-1; TRBD2 aligns across 7 bases. The source of this sequence is a woman between 55 and 75 years old with Graves' ophthalmopathy. Sequencing input: blood. CDR3 residues: CATRGDGGSYNEQFF. The CDR3 DNA is TGTGCCACCCGGGGGGACGGGGGTTCCTACAATGAGCAGTTCTTC.